The rows below give T cell receptor beta chains drawn from one sample of a study of T cell clonotyping in hematopoietic cell transplantation. Sequenced by immunoSEQ multiplex PCR; TCRdb stores in-frame clones only, minus some. Of over 9,500 clones in the sample, less than 95% are singletons; the top ten hold 0.75% to 0.8%. The sample comprised peripheral blood mononuclear cells. The receptors derive from a woman aged 50 to 60 in good health. Some clones in this sample may be carry-over from other donors' samples. Each CDR3 is given without its conserved first and last residue. Size is omitted from some rows. Given values are once, few, many or a class for expanded clones.

V gene	clone size	J gene	CDR3 protein
TRBV5-4	NA	TRBJ1-2	ASSGDGLGGYT
TRBV6-6	NA	TRBJ1-4	ASSYLWGRTNEKLF
TRBV5-1	NA	TRBJ2-2	ASRVGQGRTGELF
TRBV19	NA	TRBJ2-7	ASSDRRTAYEQY
TRBV19	NA	TRBJ2-1	ASSIWGRARNNEQF
TRBV4-1	once	TRBJ2-1	ASSQAAGGQHYNEQF
TRBV6-6	NA	TRBJ1-2	ASMYASTYGYT
TRBV7-6	NA	TRBJ1-2	ASSLDTGLTYGYT
TRBV6-1	NA	TRBJ1-2	ASSDTGGHGYT
TRBV27	NA	TRBJ2-5	ASTGQGRGETQY
TRBV27	NA	TRBJ1-6	ASSLTGRNSPLH
TRBV7-6	NA	TRBJ2-7	ASSLASERSYEQY
TRBV7-7	NA	TRBJ1-1	ASSLAGQAVCPEAF
TRBV4-2	NA	TRBJ2-2	ASSTRTGAESVAGELF
TRBV5-4	NA	TRBJ2-7	ASSLDRGGREQY
TRBV4-1	NA	TRBJ1-1	ASSQDWSGGSAF
TRBV27	NA	TRBJ1-2	ASSPMGGANYGYT
TRBV6-4	NA	TRBJ2-3	ASSDGDSQDTQY
TRBV27	NA	TRBJ2-5	ASSLSPAQETQY
TRBV23-1	NA	TRBJ2-1	ASMYERSGRSYNEQF
TRBV7-8	NA	TRBJ1-3	ASSLVFGGGNTIY
TRBV19	NA	TRBJ1-5	ASSIDRAWGQPQH
TRBV11-2	NA	TRBJ2-7	ASSLDVSGTGLSEQY
TRBV7-2	NA	TRBJ1-4	ASSRTGNEKLF
TRBV27	NA	TRBJ1-2	ASSLSMAYGYT
TRBV10-3	NA	TRBJ2-7	AISESLVSGGNVAQY
TRBV5-1	NA	TRBJ2-2	ASSLAGPAGVVGELF
TRBV27	NA	TRBJ2-1	ASSVYNREEQF
TRBV19	NA	TRBJ2-7	ASSMSIKGEQY
TRBV28	NA	TRBJ1-2	ASSLTATGGNGYT
TRBV6-9	NA	TRBJ2-7	ASSLAGSEQY
TRBV6-5	NA	TRBJ1-2	ASSSDGIDGYT
TRBV5-6	NA	TRBJ2-7	ASSLNLLSYEQY
TRBV7-9	NA	TRBJ2-3	ASSPRQGADTQY
TRBV7-2	NA	TRBJ1-5	ASSLFRGANQPQH
TRBV4-1	NA	TRBJ1-1	ASSPRGAGTEAF
TRBV5-4	NA	TRBJ1-1	ASSSGWGPAGDTEAF
TRBV5-6	once	TRBJ1-2	ASSATQGAVGGYT
TRBV9	NA	TRBJ2-5	ASSSLAGAEETQY
TRBV7-8	once	TRBJ1-4	ASSLQGQKLF
TRBV18	NA	TRBJ1-3	ASSLHEGSSGNTIY
TRBV9	NA	TRBJ1-2	ASSVEGNGYT
TRBV20-1	NA	TRBJ1-2	SAGTGVGYT
TRBV5-1	NA	TRBJ2-3	ASRSLAGNTDTQY
TRBV6-5	NA	TRBJ1-1	ASSYGDRGRTEAF
TRBV21-1	NA	TRBJ1-4	ASSKHRLKNEKLF
TRBV18	NA	TRBJ1-2	ASSLRDRVQANYGYT
TRBV4-1	NA	TRBJ2-7	ASSQDIGTGAYEQY
TRBV30	NA	TRBJ1-6	ASSWGNSPLH